Presented here are 19 T cell receptor beta chains from one specimen sequenced in a study of blood T cells in healthy people across ages. Primed by a sample-barcoded 5' primer and a J-beta primer mix, a second PCR proceeded for about 7 to 11 cycles. TCRdb reanalysed the 5' RACE reads using MiXCR and keeps one entry per CDR3 protein. The sample includes hundreds of thousands of distinct CDR3 sequences, about 28% of them seen just once. The sequencing sample was made of blood. All receptors derive from a woman of 80 years or more in good health.

This clonotype has only a few counts. V gene TRBV18 combines with J gene TRBJ2-6; D is perhaps TRBD1 (6 bases). Trimming stripped 5 bases from V and 4 bases from J, with 15 bases between. Germline V gene sequence: CDR1 KGHSH, CDR2 LQKENI. This CDR3 contains 16 residues. CDR3 nucleotides: TGTGCCAGCTCATCTGACAGGCTGGGGGGGGCCAACGTCCTGACTTTC. It translates to CASSSDRLGGANVLTF.

The chain joins TRBV4-2 to TRBJ2-7; the D call may be TRBD1 or TRBD2 (6 bases each). There are 15 residues in the CDR3. V gave up 6 bases and J gave up 3 bases, with 18 bases separating them. Germline loops: CDR1 LGHNA, CDR2 YNFKEQ. The CDR3 is CASRGYGGHDYEQYF. For the CDR3, the DNA is TGTGCCAGCAGGGGCTATGGGGGGCACGACTACGAGCAGTACTTC.

This clonotype has just a few counts. It may be a read error: a sequence one base away is much more abundant. V and J are TRBV5-6 and TRBJ2-6, with D perhaps matching TRBD2 (5 bases). The V gene's germline CDR1 is SGHDT and CDR2 YYEEEE. CDR3 length: 13 residues. The CDR3 protein is CASSLFPSNVRTF. The CDR3 DNA reads TGTGCCAGCAGCTTGTTCCCTAGCAACGTCCGGACTTTC. The entire variable domain, with the rest obtained from reference TRBV5-6 and TRBJ2-6, is as follows: DAGVTQSPTHLIKTRGQQVTLRCSPKSGHDTVSWYQQALGQGPQFIFQYYEEEERQRGNFPDRFSGHQFPNYSSELNVNALLLGDSALYLCASSLFPSNVRTFGAGSRLTVL.

This clonotype was seen more than once but under ten times. It may be a read error: a sequence one base away is much more abundant. V gene TRBV12-3 or TRBV12-4 combines with J gene TRBJ2-5; 9 nucleotides align to TRBD1. The CDR3 contains 14 residues. The V segment lost 6 bases and the J segment 3 bases; nucleotides outside the gene matches: 5. In nucleotides, the CDR3 is TGTGCCAGCAGATGGAGGACAGGGGAAGAGACCCAGTACTTC. Protein: CASRWRTGEETQYF.

A remark on this clonotype: Being one base from a much bigger clone, this may be a read error. CDR3 bases: TGTGCCAGCAGCGTAGCTATTAGCAGGGATGAGCAGTACTTC. Amino acid sequence: CASSVAISRDEQYF. The gene calls are TRBV9 and TRBJ2-5; TRBD1 is a possible D gene (5 bases). CDR1 and CDR2 from the germline V gene are SGDLS and YYNGEE. The CDR3 runs 14 residues. Trimming took off 0 bases at V and 11 bases at J, with 17 bases between the two ends. Full variable domain (remainder filled in from reference TRBV9 and TRBJ2-5): DSGVTQTPKHLITATGQRVTLRCSPRSGDLSVYWYQQSLDQGLQFLIQYYNGEERAKGNILERFSAQQFPDLHSELNLSSLELGDSALYFCASSVAISRDEQYFGPGTRLLVL.

This clonotype turned up a few times. This CDR3 is CASSKREQGFSYNEQFF. The CDR3 DNA reads as TGTGCCAGCAGCAAACGCGAACAGGGGTTTTCCTACAATGAGCAGTTCTTC. The chain joins TRBV9 to TRBJ2-1; TRBD1 matches at 7 bases. Germline trimming cut 4 bases from V and 1 base from J; bases unmatched to any gene: 11. Germline V gene lookup returns CDR1 SGDLS and CDR2 YYNGEE. This CDR3 has 17 amino acids.

The table lists this clonotype with many counts. The chain links TRBV24-1 to TRBJ2-3, with TRBD1 matching over 8 bases. This CDR3 has 14 residues. With 3 bases clipped from V and 11 bases from J, the junction kept 9 bases outside the gene matches. Germline V gene data show CDR1 as KGHDR and CDR2 as SFDVKD. CDR3 protein: CATSDPLRQGQQYF. The CDR3 DNA is TGTGCCACCAGTGATCCACTACGACAGGGGCAGCAGTATTTT.

The rearrangement uses TRBV9 and TRBJ1-1; a weak D match, TRBD1 (5 bases). This CDR3 spans 15 amino acids. The V gene lost 3 bases and the J gene lost 7 bases, with 19 bases spanning the gap. CDR1 is SGDLS, CDR2 YYNGEE, per germline. The CDR3 coding sequence is TGTGCCAGCAGCGCCGATCAATACAGGAGGGGTGAAGCTTTCTTT. Its protein product is CASSADQYRRGEAFF.

The rearrangement uses TRBV3-1 and TRBJ1-5, with D perhaps TRBD1 (5 bases). From germline, CDR1 is LGHDT and CDR2 YNNKEL (reference sequence). The length of the CDR3 is 13 residues. Deletions cut 1 base from V and 5 bases from J, with 6 bases between. DNA of the CDR3: TGTGCCAGCAGCCAAGCAGGGTATCAGCCCCAGCATTTT. It yields the protein CASSQAGYQPQHF.

This clonotype has only a few counts. The J gene is TRBJ1-6, the V gene TRBV15, with D possibly being TRBD1 (6 bases). Trimming pared 2 bases from V and 1 base from J, leaving 12 bases between. CDR3 size: 17 residues. Germline V lookup: CDR1 LNHNV, CDR2 YYDKDF (reference sequence). CDR3 in amino acids: CATSRPITGSYNSPLHF. CDR3 sequence (DNA): TGTGCCACCAGCAGACCTATCACAGGGTCCTATAATTCACCCCTCCACTTT.

In its sample, this clonotype was seen once. A much larger clone is a single base away; this may be a read error. This chain connects TRBV19 to TRBJ2-1; 8 bases map to TRBD1. CDR3 length: 16 residues. Germline CDR1 is LNHDA and CDR2 is SQIVND (reference sequence). CDR3 sequence reads: CACSPGGFRSYNEQFF. CDR3 DNA: TGTGCCTGTAGCCCAGGGGGCTTTCGCTCCTACAATGAGCAGTTCTTC.

This clonotype was recorded a few times. The V and J genes are TRBV7-9 and TRBJ2-3, with D tentatively TRBD2 (5 bases). The CDR3 covers 13 residues. Germline assignment: CDR1 SEHNR and CDR2 FQNEAQ (reference sequence). V lost 5 bases and J 8 bases, leaving 14 bases between the germline ends. The CDR3 DNA is TGTGCCAGCAGCCGTGGGCCAAGCGGTACGCAGTATTTT. Residues: CASSRGPSGTQYF.

This clonotype came up many times. The J gene is TRBJ2-7, the V gene TRBV5-1; 8 bases fit TRBD1. V lost 1 base and J lost 7; bases outside the gene matches: 10. Germline V gene lookup returns CDR1 SGHRS and CDR2 YFSETQ. This CDR3 is 15 amino acids long. Written as DNA, the CDR3 is TGCGCCAGCAGCTTGTTGTCTCAGGGGGCGAAAGAGCAGTACTTC. Protein: CASSLLSQGAKEQYF.

This clonotype was found a few times. The genes are TRBV27 and TRBJ2-5; D unclear. CDR1 is MNHEY and CDR2 is SMNVEV in the germline V gene (reference sequence). The length of the CDR3 is 14 residues. V lost 6 bases and J 1 base, leaving 12 bases between the germline ends. The CDR3 loop reads CASSLAPPQETQYF. CDR3 DNA: TGTGCCAGCAGCCTGGCCCCACCCCAAGAGACCCAGTACTTC.

This chain links TRBV7-3 with TRBJ2-3; weak D call: TRBD2 (7 bases). Germline V gene data show CDR1 as SGHTA and CDR2 as FQGTGA. The CDR3 consists of 17 residues. V was trimmed by 3 bases and J by 0 bases, leaving 16 bases between them. The CDR3 DNA sequence: TGTGCCAGCAGCTTTGGGCCCGCGGGGGCCAGCACAGATACGCAGTATTTT. This gives the protein CASSFGPAGASTDTQYF.

This clonotype showed up many times. The gene calls are TRBV7-9 and TRBJ2-1, with D tentatively TRBD1 (5 bases). This CDR3 comprises 15 residues. Germline-derived CDR1 and CDR2 are SEHNR and FQNEAQ (reference sequence). The V end was cut by 8 bases, the J end by 4 bases, with 18 bases between. The CDR3 spells CASRKTDKLYNEQFF. The DNA of the CDR3 is TGTGCCAGCCGTAAGACAGACAAACTATACAATGAGCAGTTCTTC. The whole variable domain, filled in from reference TRBV7-9 and TRBJ2-1, reads DTGVSQNPRHKITKRGQNVTFRCDPISEHNRLYWYRQTLGQGPEFLTYFQNEAQLEKSRLLSDRFSAERPKGSFSTLEIQRTEQGDSAMYLCASRKTDKLYNEQFFGPGTRLTVL.

V and J are TRBV28 and TRBJ2-1; TRBD2 is a possible D gene (5 bases). The end of the DNA fits TRBJ2-7 better, so the J call may be wrong. The CDR3 length is 14 residues. Germline CDR1 reads MDHEN; CDR2 reads SYDVKM. CDR3 bases: TGTGCCAGCAGAACGGGGTCTTCCTACAATGAGCAGTACTTC. It codes for CASRTGSSYNEQYF.

This clonotype was counted only a few times. The V gene is TRBV20-1, the J gene TRBJ1-4, with unresolved D. V lost 0 bases and J lost 6, with 8 bases in between. This CDR3 contains 13 residues. CDR1 is DFQATT and CDR2 is SNEGSKA in the germline V gene (reference sequence). The CDR3 is CSARDRLDEKLFF. In nucleotides, the CDR3 is TGCAGTGCTAGAGACCGCCTGGATGAAAAACTGTTTTTT.

V gene TRBV4-1 combines with J gene TRBJ2-6; D is perhaps TRBD2 (5 bases). V lost 4 bases and J lost 4, with 14 bases in between. Per the germline V gene, CDR1 is MGHRA and CDR2 is YSYEKL. The CDR3 consists of 16 residues. CDR3: CASSLLSPGGANVLTF. Written as DNA, the CDR3 is TGCGCCAGCAGCCTTCTTAGCCCGGGAGGGGCCAACGTCCTGACTTTC.